One T cell receptor (beta chain) is described in this entry. Its specificity is not known. The genes are named according to mouse. The CDR3 end lies 4 residues beyond the end of the read and is filled in from the germline J gene. Pooled cells of cutaneous lymph node origin were sorted on CD4, CD8alpha, NKG2D, NKG2ACE and other markers. The data stem from a study of CD8+ T cells in alopecia areata. Whole-study context: Transfer of skin from approximately 6-12-month-old C3H/HeJ graft donors with spontaneous alopecia was made to roughly 6-10-week-old female C3H/HeJ mice.

The CDR3 covers 14 residues. Trimming took 3 bases from V and 3 from J, leaving 12 bases between them. Germline V gives CDR1 NNHDY, CDR2 SYVADS. Study findings and constraints: Scalp sequencing also captures normal skin's resident alphabeta T cells. Normal scalp had lower clonality than lesional scalp, with alopecia totalis/universalis lesions showing this most strongly.

cDNA reverse transcribed from extracted RNA served as the sequencing template. Only in-frame clones appear in the TCRdb table, and some are missing; sequencing was by immunoSEQ multiplex PCR. Listed for the sample are 200,000 to 300,000 clones, none seen a single time. This sequence originates from a C3H/HeJ mouse with alopecia areata. This strain's MHC haplotype is H2-k. Sequencing was performed on CD4+ T cells sorted from a lymph node. The chain joins TRBV13-3 to TRBJ1-2, with D tentatively TRBD1 (5 bases). Partial CDR3 DNA: TGTGCCAGCAGTGGGGGGGTATCGGACTCC. Translated: CASSGGVSDS. The full CDR3 is CASSGGVSDSDYTF.